Listed below are T cell receptor beta chains from one sample, sequenced in a study of Ad26.COV2.S vaccination and SARS-CoV-2 variants. The method was immunoSEQ multiplex PCR; TCRdb's version includes in-frame clones alone and lacks a portion of them. This sample has some 480,000 clones, with 70% to 90% found just once. The specimen was peripheral blood, collected in a trial of Ad26.COV2.S vaccine versus placebo. The receptor source for this set is a person between 18 and 59 years old who received the Ad26.COV2.S COVID-19 vaccine or a placebo. CDR3s include the opening cysteine and the closing phenylalanine or tryptophan. A D gene is named only where the DNA matches it firmly. Clone size is not always given. Where it is, it says once, few, many or a class for expanded clones.

NA	TRBJ1-4	NA	TRBV4-3	CASSPDGSPNEKLFF
NA	TRBJ1-6	NA	TRBV5-5	CASSRGEGLSSYNSPLHF
NA	TRBJ1-1	few	TRBV7-2	CASSPEHHRRLDTEAFF
NA	TRBJ2-2	NA	TRBV19	CASSMIGTANTGELFF
NA	TRBJ1-3	NA	TRBV18	CASSPLVGGAAGNTIYF
NA	TRBJ2-7	NA	TRBV7-9	CASSTGLNYEQYF
NA	TRBJ2-5	NA	TRBV6-1	CASSEDGGGSVETQYF
TRBD1	TRBJ1-4	NA	TRBV18	CASSLTGAGEKLFF
NA	TRBJ1-5	NA	TRBV5-8	CASSLGRPMSNQPQHF
NA	TRBJ1-1	once	TRBV19	CASGRGSTEAFF
NA	TRBJ2-1	NA	TRBV28	CASSSVVLTKFF
NA	TRBJ2-2	once	TRBV11-3	CASSPGQNTGELFF
TRBD1	TRBJ1-6	NA	TRBV28	CASSPSDRDSPLHF
NA	TRBJ1-1	once	TRBV28	CASSSWGAANTEAFF
NA	TRBJ2-1	NA	TRBV20-1	CSARDLGEQFF
TRBD2	TRBJ2-3	NA	TRBV28	CASSLDPAGGPKDTQYF
NA	TRBJ2-1	NA	TRBV9	CASSDLSVGSRIF
NA	TRBJ2-1	NA	TRBV11-1	CASSLRFSNEQFF
NA	TRBJ2-1	NA	TRBV9	CASSQAAVYSYNEQFF
TRBD2	TRBJ2-7	NA	TRBV2	CASSPGLAGRSYEQYF
TRBD1	TRBJ2-3	few	TRBV27	CASRKPGSPRTGNTQYF